This TCR beta chain was observed in a study of OX40 agonist ivuxolimab in advanced cancers. Study conclusions and caveats: CD8+ T cells (on average) carried more expanded clones than CD4+ T cells. The antigen specificity of the peripheral T cells (those that were expanded) was not determined.

Autoimmune disease history or systemic immunosuppression meant exclusion. Baseline, cycle 4 day 1, and cycle 7 day 1 were the blood sampling points. The assay was immunoSEQ multiplex PCR, and TCRdb's table has in-frame clones only and misses some. The sample holds about 6,500 clones; roughly 70% are singletons and the top ten take roughly 18%. With respect to this clone: Its specificity is not known.

The germline gives CDR1 MGHRA, CDR2 YSYEKL. V was clipped by 1 base and J by 4 bases; unmatched bases: 6. The CDR3 is 15 amino acids. The TCR originated in an adult with an advanced solid tumor such as melanoma, head and neck, liver or kidney cancer. The chain employs TRBV4-1 and TRBJ1-2, with 7 bases lining up with TRBD1. The specimen was CD4+ or CD8+ T cells sorted from blood, collected in a trial of the OX40 agonist ivuxolimab. CDR3 loop: CASSQGAGGTYGYTF. Written as DNA, the CDR3 is TGCGCCAGCAGCCAAGGGGCAGGGGGAACCTATGGCTACACCTTC.